A single sample gave rise to the 20 T cell receptor beta chains below, sequenced in a study of blood T cell repertoires in COVID-19. TCRdb's table, derived via immunoSEQ multiplex PCR, lists solely in-frame clones and lacks some. This repertoire shows 35,000 to 55,000 clones, 70% to 90% found once; its top ten account for 12%. What was sequenced was peripheral blood. The receptors originated from a human donor in a cohort sampled during active COVID-19.

This clone was seen more than once but under ten times. The chain carries TRBV4-1 and TRBJ1-4; 7 nucleotides match TRBD1. The junction had 3 bases not matched to a gene; V was cut back by 0 bases and J by 5 bases. The CDR3 covers 15 residues. Germline-derived CDR1 and CDR2 are MGHRA and YSYEKL. As DNA, the CDR3 is TGCGCCAGCAGCCAAGATCAGGACAGGAATGAAAAACTGTTTTTT. Its translation is CASSQDQDRNEKLFF.

This clone was seen more than once but under ten times. V gene TRBV19 combines with J gene TRBJ2-2, with D perhaps TRBD2 (5 bases). Trimming shortened V by 5 bases and J by 9 bases, and 10 bases separated the two germline ends. The CDR3 runs to 12 residues. CDR1 is LNHDA, CDR2 SQIVND, per germline (reference sequence). The CDR3 region has the DNA TGTGCCAGTAGTCCCTCTAGCTGGGAGCTGTTTTTT. It translates to CASSPSSWELFF.

J is TRBJ2-7 and V is TRBV11-3; 11 positions agree with TRBD2. The CDR3 sequence is 17 residues long. Per the germline V gene, CDR1 is SGHNT and CDR2 is YENEEA. V trimming: 0 bases; J trimming: 3 bases; junction bases outside the gene matches: 7. The CDR3 nucleotides read TGTGCCAGCAGCTTAGACCTAGCGGGGGGCTTTCACTACGAGCAGTACTTC. Its translation: CASSLDLAGGFHYEQYF. Looking up the rest from reference TRBV11-3 and TRBJ2-7 gives the full variable domain: EAGVVQSPRYKIIEKKQPVAFWCNPISGHNTLYWYLQNLGQGPELLIRYENEEAVDDSQLPKDRFSAERLKGVDSTLKIQPAELGDSAVYLCASSLDLAGGFHYEQYFGPGTRLTVT.

The CDR3 loop reads CASGAGLQPQHF. The CDR3 DNA sequence: TGTGCCAGCGGGGCAGGGTTGCAGCCCCAGCATTTT. This chain uses TRBV2 with TRBJ1-5; TRBD1 might be the D (5 bases). Trimming pared 8 bases from V and 7 bases from J, leaving 12 bases between. CDR1 is SNHLY and CDR2 is FYNNEI in the germline V gene. The CDR3 is 12 amino acids.

J is TRBJ2-7 and V is TRBV12-3 or TRBV12-4; D not resolved. Trimming pared 5 bases from V and 3 bases from J, leaving 8 bases between. This CDR3 is built from 12 residues. CDR3: CASSARGYEQYF. The CDR3 bases are TGTGCCAGCAGTGCCCGAGGCTACGAGCAGTACTTC.

The chain has TRBV7-9 and TRBJ1-2; 9 bases map to TRBD1. CDR3 length: 13 amino acids. The germline gives CDR1 SEHNR, CDR2 FQNEAQ (reference sequence). V lost 1 base, J lost 10 bases, and 4 bases stayed unmatched. The CDR3 sequence: CASSLGGQGNYTF. In DNA, the CDR3 is TGTGCCAGCAGCTTAGGGGGACAGGGAAACTACACCTTC.

This clone was seen once. This chain connects TRBV3-1 (or the pseudogene TRBV3-2) to TRBJ1-5; D gene ambiguous. CDR3 length: 14 residues. Trimming cost V 1 base and J 7 bases, with 11 bases left between them. Germline values: CDR1 LGHDT, CDR2 YNNKEL (reference sequence). This CDR3 is CASSQGTGMQPQHF. The CDR3 DNA sequence: TGTGCCAGCAGCCAAGGGACGGGGATGCAGCCCCAGCATTTT.

The chain joins TRBV3-1 (or the pseudogene TRBV3-2) to TRBJ1-1, with a possible D match to TRBD1 (6 bases). The CDR3 totals 14 residues. Trimming left V 3 bases short and J 7 bases short, with 15 bases between. Germline CDR1 LGHDT, CDR2 YNNKEL (reference sequence). The CDR3 coding sequence is TGTGCCAGCAGCCACCGCGGGGGGGCAGGTGAAGCTTTCTTT. It yields the protein CASSHRGGAGEAFF.

The rearrangement uses TRBV5-1 and TRBJ1-6, with a weak D call TRBD1 (6 bases). Germline V gives CDR1 SGHRS, CDR2 YFSETQ. This CDR3 has 17 residues. The germline V and J ends were trimmed by 6 bases and 5 bases, with 21 bases remaining between them. Here the CDR3 DNA reads TGCGCCAGCACCCCGGATGGGGGGGCAAGGGATAATTCACCCCTCCACTTT. Its translation is CASTPDGGARDNSPLHF.

The chain is built from TRBV5-6 and TRBJ1-2; D is unresolved. CDR1 and CDR2 (germline): SGHDT, YYEEEE. This CDR3 contains 13 residues. Trimming removed 1 base from V and 2 bases from J, with 6 bases in between. In DNA, the CDR3 is TGTGCCAGCAGCTTGAGGCGGAACTATGGCTACACCTTC. It encodes CASSLRRNYGYTF. Filled out from reference TRBV5-6 and TRBJ1-2, the complete variable domain reads DAGVTQSPTHLIKTRGQQVTLRCSPKSGHDTVSWYQQALGQGPQFIFQYYEEEERQRGNFPDRFSGHQFPNYSSELNVNALLLGDSALYLCASSLRRNYGYTFGSGTRLTVV.

This rearrangement joins TRBV9 to TRBJ2-1; no firm D call. This CDR3 has 13 residues. The germline V and J ends were trimmed by 3 bases and 10 bases, with 14 bases remaining between them. Looked up from germline, CDR1 is SGDLS and CDR2 is YYNGEE. CDR3 DNA sequence: TGTGCCAGCAGCGCCGCCCCATTTAGCGAGCAGTTCTTC. Its translation: CASSAAPFSEQFF.

The chain joins TRBV6-2 or TRBV6-3 to TRBJ1-5; D may be TRBD1 (6 bases). Looked up from germline, CDR1 is MNHEY and CDR2 is SVGEGT. This CDR3 has 16 amino acids. Trimming took 4 bases from V and 3 from J, leaving 16 bases between them. The chain's CDR3 is CASSFDRTVNNQPQHF. In nucleotides, the CDR3 is TGTGCCAGCAGTTTTGACCGGACAGTAAACAATCAGCCCCAGCATTTT.

The rearrangement links TRBV9 to TRBJ2-7, with 8 bases matching TRBD2. The V gene's germline CDR1 is SGDLS and CDR2 YYNGEE. V lost 4 bases to trimming and J lost 3 bases; unmatched junction nucleotides: 6. CDR3 length: 14 residues. The CDR3 sequence: CASSNSGTSYEQYF. DNA for the CDR3: TGTGCCAGCAGCAACTCCGGGACTAGCTACGAGCAGTACTTC.

V and J are TRBV5-8 and TRBJ1-5; 8 bases are a match to TRBD1. This CDR3 region has 14 residues. V was pared by 4 bases and J by 7 bases, with 7 bases of the junction left unmatched. Germline values: CDR1 SGHTS, CDR2 YDEGEE. CDR3 nucleotides: TGTGCCAGCAGCCCAGTCAGGGGGCGGCAGCCCCAGCATTTT. Its protein is CASSPVRGRQPQHF.

This chain links TRBV7-8 with TRBJ2-7, with D possibly being TRBD1 (6 bases). Trimming stripped 1 base from V and 3 bases from J, with 13 bases between. Germline CDR1 reads SGHVS; CDR2 reads FQNEAQ. This CDR3 has 15 amino acids. CDR3 region: CASSLVPRGSYEQYF. DNA of the CDR3: TGTGCCAGCAGCTTAGTGCCCAGGGGCAGCTACGAGCAGTACTTC.

The genes are TRBV4-1 and TRBJ2-7; a possible D gene is TRBD2 (6 bases). Trimming left V 3 bases short and J 0 bases short, with 18 bases between. CDR3 length: 17 residues. Germline CDR1 is MGHRA and CDR2 is YSYEKL. The CDR3 nucleotides read TGCGCCAGCAGCCAGAGCATATTACGCGGGACCTCCTACGAGCAGTACTTC. Its translation: CASSQSILRGTSYEQYF.

The V call is TRBV7-2, the J call TRBJ1-1; TRBD1 might be the D (6 bases). The CDR3 runs to 15 residues. Germline CDR1 SGHTA, CDR2 FQGNSA. Trimming took off 4 bases at V and 4 bases at J, with 16 bases between the two ends. The CDR3 DNA is TGTGCCAGCAGCTCCCTGGGGCGCAGGGGCACTGAAGCTTTCTTT. Its protein product is CASSSLGRRGTEAFF.

The J gene is TRBJ2-7, the V gene TRBV5-6, with D tentatively TRBD2 (5 bases). Germline assignment: CDR1 SGHDT and CDR2 YYEEEE. This CDR3 has 15 residues. V lost 2 bases and J lost 0, with 12 bases in between. This CDR3 reads CASSFPGLASYEQYF. The DNA of the CDR3 is TGTGCCAGCAGCTTCCCCGGACTGGCCTCCTACGAGCAGTACTTC.

The J gene is TRBJ1-6, the V gene TRBV5-1; the D is unclear. The germline V and J ends were trimmed by 3 bases and 3 bases, with 7 bases remaining between them. Germline CDR1 reads SGHRS; CDR2 reads YFSETQ. The CDR3 covers 14 residues. The CDR3, as DNA: TGCGCCAGCAGCTCCCGGGGCTATAATTCACCCCTCCACTTT. It codes for CASSSRGYNSPLHF.

V usage is TRBV11-2 and J usage is TRBJ2-3, with 15 bases fitting TRBD2. Germline V gene data show CDR1 as SGHAT and CDR2 as FQNNGV. V gave up 1 base and J gave up 7 bases; unmatched junction bases: 3. The CDR3 has 16 residues. The CDR3 loop reads CASSLAGLAGGNTQYF. Here the CDR3 DNA reads TGTGCCAGCAGCTTAGCGGGACTAGCGGGGGGTAATACGCAGTATTTT.